One sample yielded the 12 T cell receptor beta chains listed below, sequenced in a study of identical twins. TCRdb reanalysed the 5' RACE reads using MiXCR and keeps one entry per CDR3 protein. The table shows around 250,000 distinct CDR3 sequences, with around 8% occurring only once. These same records also appear under a second study, on yellow fever vaccine responses in identical twins.

The sample was CD8+ T cells sorted from blood. These receptors came from a woman aged 18-30 years in good health.

The CDR3 is CASSLYPGQADTQYF. CDR3 sequence (DNA): TGTGCCAGCAGCTTATACCCGGGACAGGCAGATACGCAGTATTTT. This rearrangement joins TRBV7-2 to TRBJ2-3, with TRBD1 identical over 8 bases. Germline V gene lookup returns CDR1 SGHTA and CDR2 FQGNSA. The CDR3 runs to 15 residues. V shed 2 bases and J 4 bases; nucleotides not matched to a gene: 5.

This clonotype was detected a few times. V is TRBV11-1 and J is TRBJ2-5, with a weak D call TRBD2 (6 bases). The CDR3 is 19 amino acids. Germline CDR1 SGHAT, CDR2 FQDESV (reference sequence). Trimming pared 11 bases from V and 2 bases from J, leaving 33 bases between. This CDR3 reads CAPVDVRDTLWGEQETQYF. DNA of the CDR3: TGTGCCCCAGTTGATGTTCGTGACACCTTGTGGGGGGAACAAGAGACCCAGTACTTC.

This clonotype has just a few counts. CDR3: CASSPRTGEYEQYF. CDR3 DNA: TGTGCCAGCAGCCCCAGGACAGGGGAATACGAGCAGTACTTC. The chain links TRBV7-9 to TRBJ2-7; 9 bases map to TRBD1. The germline V gene has CDR1 SEHNR and CDR2 FQNEAQ (reference sequence). V was pared by 5 bases and J by 4 bases, with 6 bases of the junction left unmatched. The CDR3 consists of 14 residues.

This chain connects TRBV9 to TRBJ2-3; unclear D gene. The CDR3 contains 13 residues. CDR1 is SGDLS and CDR2 is YYNGEE in the germline V gene. The V end was cut by 0 bases, the J end by 4 bases, with 6 bases between. CDR3 loop: CASSVASADTQYF. CDR3 sequence (DNA): TGTGCCAGCAGCGTAGCGTCGGCAGATACGCAGTATTTT.

In this sample, this clonotype turned up many times. The rearrangement links TRBV25-1 to TRBJ2-7; D uncertain. The CDR3 spans 10 residues. Germline V gives CDR1 MGHDK, CDR2 SYGVNS. Trimming stripped 3 bases from V and 12 bases from J, with 9 bases between. The CDR3 sequence: CASSEGRMYF. DNA for the CDR3: TGTGCCAGCAGTGAGGGCAGAATGTACTTC.

This clonotype was seen a few times. The chain uses TRBV6-6 and TRBJ2-7; no definite D call. The CDR3 contains 12 residues. Germline V gene data show CDR1 as MNHNY and CDR2 as SVGAGI (reference sequence). The CDR3 region has the DNA TGTGCATCCGGGTGGGGATCCTACGAGCAGTACTTC. Translated: CASGWGSYEQYF.

V and J are TRBV4-1 and TRBJ2-5; D remains unclear. The germline CDR1 and CDR2 sequences are MGHRA and YSYEKL. The V end lost 1 base, the J end lost 7 bases, and 13 bases lay between the germline ends. There are 14 residues in the CDR3. CDR3 sequence reads: CASSQGPVSGTQYF. CDR3 DNA sequence: TGCGCCAGCAGCCAAGGCCCCGTGTCTGGGACCCAGTACTTC.

In regard to this clonotype: One end of the junction is discordant with germline, which a read error may explain. The DNA of the CDR3 is TGCTGTGCTAGAGACCTAGCGGGGGCCTACAATGAGCAGTTCTTC. Encoded protein: CCARDLAGAYNEQFF. The chain joins TRBV20-1 to TRBJ2-1, with TRBD2 identical over 10 bases. The CDR3 spans 15 residues. Germline CDR1 and CDR2: DFQATT and SNEGSKA (reference sequence).

This clonotype was observed a few times. CDR3 bases: TGCAGCGTCGTGGGGGACCAGTTTTATGGCTACACCTTC. This gives the protein CSVVGDQFYGYTF. The chain has TRBV29-1 and TRBJ1-2, with a weak D call TRBD1 (5 bases). The CDR3 consists of 13 residues. Germline CDR1 is SQVTM and CDR2 is ANQGSEA. Trimming took 6 bases from V and 5 from J, leaving 16 bases between them. The variable domain in full, with the rest retrieved from reference TRBV29-1 and TRBJ1-2, is SAVISQKPSRDICQRGTSLTIQCQVDSQVTMMFWYRQQPGQSLTLIATANQGSEATYESGFVIDKFPISRPNLTFSTLTVSNMSPEDSSIYLCSVVGDQFYGYTFGSGTRLTVV.

This clonotype has ten or more counts. CDR3 sequence: CASSESGFGETQYF. DNA of the CDR3: TGTGCCAGCAGTGAATCAGGGTTCGGGGAGACCCAGTACTTC. The chain links TRBV25-1 to TRBJ2-5; D might be TRBD1 (5 bases). V gave up 1 base and J gave up 5 bases, with 11 bases separating them. This CDR3 has 14 amino acids. CDR1 and CDR2 (germline): MGHDK, SYGVNS.

This clonotype has more than one count but fewer than ten. The V gene is TRBV12-3 or TRBV12-4, the J gene TRBJ2-1, with 7 bases identical to TRBD2. CDR3 size: 13 residues. Trimming cost V 3 bases and J 5 bases; bases outside gene matches: 1. CDR3 amino acids: CASSFAGDNEQFF. The CDR3, as DNA: TGTGCCAGCAGTTTTGCGGGGGACAATGAGCAGTTCTTC.

This clonotype was recorded at least ten times. This chain joins TRBV7-9 and TRBJ2-7, with 9 bases that match TRBD2. The CDR3 sequence is 15 residues long. Trimming took 3 bases from V and 6 from J; bases not matched to a gene: 9. Germline lookup yields CDR1 SEHNR and CDR2 FQNEAQ (reference sequence). The CDR3 region has the DNA TGTGCCAGCAGCTTTCAGCGGCGGGAGGGTGGCGAGCAGTACTTC. Translated: CASSFQRREGGEQYF. Using reference TRBV7-9 and TRBJ2-7 for the parts outside the CDR3, the full variable domain is DTGVSQNPRHKITKRGQNVTFRCDPISEHNRLYWYRQTLGQGPEFLTYFQNEAQLEKSRLLSDRFSAERPKGSFSTLEIQRTEQGDSAMYLCASSFQRREGGEQYFGPGTRLTVT.